Sequencing of this T cell receptor (beta chain) was carried out in a study of post-analysis software for immune sequencing data. Study-wide findings and caveats: Patients used a few TRBV segments, including TRBV5-6, TRBV5-1 and TRBV20-1, more often than controls.

Turning to this clonotype: Its target is unknown.

V lost 7 bases to trimming and J lost 8 bases, with 20 bases between them. The CDR3 is 14 residues long. The germline V gene encodes CDR1 MNHNY and CDR2 SVGAGI (reference sequence). Incorporated into the TCR beta cDNA libraries were unique molecular identifiers, which served to reduce PCR and sequencing biases. TCRdb itself ran the PCR reads through MiXCR, one entry per CDR3 protein. The data contain fewer than 550,000 distinct CDR3 sequences, around 36% of them singletons. The genes are TRBV6-6 and TRBJ1-1, with a weak D call TRBD1 (6 bases). Specimen: blood. The TCR sequence derives from a girl aged 2 to 17 with multiple sclerosis. This CDR3 is CASIWSGERTEAFF. The CDR3 DNA is TGTGCCAGCATTTGGTCAGGGGAAAGGACCGAAGCTTTCTTT.